This T cell receptor beta chain was captured by sequencing in a study of shared clonotypes between healthy human individuals. Study-wide results and limits: The naive CD4 repertoires of a few donors were compared, and roughly 5.1% of clonotypes were shared. Represented diversity, genetic and exposure-history alike, was limited by few donors.

With respect to this clone: What it binds is unknown.

Repertoires were generated with immunoSEQ multiplex PCR, while TCRdb's copy carries only in-frame clones and drops some. The sample has approximately 1.5 million clones; approximately 98.5% are singletons. With 4 bases clipped from V and 1 base from J, the junction kept 6 bases outside the gene matches. The CDR3 loop spans 16 amino acids. Per the germline V gene, CDR1 is SGHNT and CDR2 is YYREEE (reference sequence). V is TRBV5-4 and J is TRBJ2-1; 9 bases fit TRBD2. The specimen sequenced was naive CD4+ T cells sorted from blood. Described subset: CD45RA+ positively selected. The TCR comes from a man aged 25 to 45 in good health. The CDR3 sequence is CASSPAGGRSYNEQFF. As DNA, the CDR3 is TGTGCCAGCAGCCCAGCGGGAGGACGTTCCTACAATGAGCAGTTCTTC.